One and the same sample provided the 10 T cell receptor beta chains below, sequenced in a study of identical twins. From the 5' RACE reads, TCRdb called clonotypes with MiXCR, one entry per CDR3 protein. Here the sample spans more than 400,000 distinct CDR3 sequences, roughly 15% being singletons. A further study also used this sample, focusing on yellow fever vaccine responses in identical twins.

The sequenced sample consisted of CD4+ T cells sorted from blood. These receptors originate from a woman younger than 30 in good health.

This clonotype was counted between two and nine times. The rearrangement links TRBV7-9 to TRBJ1-2, with 9 bases that match TRBD1. The CDR3 contains 14 residues. The junction had 7 bases not matched to a gene; V was cut back by 6 bases and J by 5 bases. Germline CDR1 SEHNR, CDR2 FQNEAQ (reference sequence). The CDR3 coding sequence is TGTGCCAGCAGTCCCGGGACAGGGCAATATGGCTACACCTTC. It translates to CASSPGTGQYGYTF.

This clonotype was counted only a few times. This chain joins TRBV28 and TRBJ2-7; D is possibly TRBD2 (5 bases). Germline V CDR1 and CDR2: MDHEN, SYDVKM. The V end was cut by 6 bases, the J end by 0 bases, with 15 bases between. The CDR3 runs 15 residues. The CDR3 coding sequence is TGTGCCAGCAGCTCGGAGCTGGGGAGCTCCTACGAGCAGTACGTC. It codes for CASSSELGSSYEQYV.

This clonotype was found a few times. The J gene is TRBJ2-1, the V gene TRBV3-1; D gene unclear. The CDR3 covers 15 residues. V lost 1 base and J lost 7, with 14 bases in between. Germline CDR1 is LGHDT and CDR2 is YNNKEL (reference sequence). The CDR3 DNA reads as TGTGCCAGCAGCCAAGGTCGGCTCCTAGGGAATGAGCAGTTCTTC. It specifies CASSQGRLLGNEQFF.

This clonotype was observed a few times. CDR3 sequence: CASSQGLTRGVQFF. The CDR3 bases are TGTGCCAGCAGCCAAGGCTTAACCCGGGGGGTGCAGTTCTTC. The V and J genes are TRBV14 and TRBJ2-1; 7 positions match TRBD2. The junction had 9 bases not matched to a gene; V was cut back by 1 base and J by 12 bases. Germline V gene lookup returns CDR1 SGHDN and CDR2 FVKESK. The CDR3 is 14 residues long.

This chain uses TRBV29-1 with TRBJ2-1; D remains ambiguous. Trimming took 5 bases from V and 4 from J, leaving 6 bases between them. This CDR3 contains 11 residues. CDR1 and CDR2 (germline): SQVTM, ANQGSEA. CDR3 nucleotides: TGCAGCGTTTTGAGTTACAATGAGCAGTTCTTC. Translating gives CSVLSYNEQFF.

The V call is TRBV28, the J call TRBJ2-7; no definite D call. CDR1 and CDR2 (germline): MDHEN, SYDVKM. V lost 1 base, J lost 0 bases, and 13 bases lay in between. The CDR3 is made up of 16 amino acids. CDR3 nucleotide sequence: TGTGCCAGCAGTTTATCCCCTAGTTTAAGCTCCTACGAGCAGTACGTC. This codes for CASSLSPSLSSYEQYV.

The chain recombines TRBV25-1 with TRBJ2-1; D may be TRBD2 (6 bases). The CDR3 is 15 residues long. Trimming removed 2 bases from V and 4 bases from J, with 12 bases in between. Germline loops: CDR1 MGHDK, CDR2 SYGVNS. CDR3 region: CASSEGVGGYNEQFF. The CDR3 bases are TGTGCCAGCAGTGAAGGTGTGGGGGGATACAATGAGCAGTTCTTC.

This clonotype was observed a few times. The V call is TRBV15, the J call TRBJ2-5; weak D call: TRBD1 (7 bases). V dropped 2 bases and J dropped 4 bases, with 8 bases sitting between them. This CDR3 is built from 13 residues. CDR1 and CDR2 from the germline V gene are LNHNV and YYDKDF (reference sequence). CDR3 sequence reads: CATSRQGGETQYF. In DNA form, the CDR3 reads TGTGCCACCAGCAGACAGGGGGGAGAGACCCAGTACTTC. Filled out from reference TRBV15 and TRBJ2-5, the complete variable domain reads DAMVIQNPRYQVTQFGKPVTLSCSQTLNHNVMYWYQQKSSQAPKLLFHYYDKDFNNEADTPDNFQSRRPNTSFCFLDIRSPGLGDTAMYLCATSRQGGETQYFGPGTRLLVL.

This chain links TRBV6-5 with TRBJ2-4; D gene unclear. CDR1 is MNHEY and CDR2 is SVGAGI in the germline V gene. The CDR3 sequence is 17 residues long. Trimming removed 2 bases at V and 1 base at J, with 15 bases between. The CDR3 nucleotides read TGTGCCAGCAGTTACACCCGGACGTCCGGGGCCAAAAACATTCAGTACTTC. As protein: CASSYTRTSGAKNIQYF.

The chain joins TRBV20-1 to TRBJ2-1, with D maybe TRBD2 (5 bases). This CDR3 is 12 amino acids long. V shed 2 bases and J shed 8 bases, with 10 bases lying between them. Germline CDR1 DFQATT, CDR2 SNEGSKA (reference sequence). The CDR3 DNA reads TGCAGTGCTAGATGGCTAGCCGATGAGCAGTTCTTC. The encoded protein is CSARWLADEQFF.